Listed below are T cell receptor beta chains from one sample, sequenced in a study of identical twins. TCRdb processed the 5' RACE reads anew with MiXCR; each CDR3 protein has one entry. Of around 530,000 distinct CDR3 sequences in the sample, roughly 15% are singletons; the top ten hold roughly 0.43%. Another study also made use of these data, one on yellow fever vaccine responses in identical twins.

Specimen: CD4+ T cells sorted from blood. The receptors here all came from a woman aged 18-29 years in good health. CDR3s leave out the opening cysteine and the closing phenylalanine or tryptophan. D genes are given only for firm matches.

CDR3	J	D	V
ASSLVAGTYNEQF	TRBJ2-1	TRBD2	TRBV7-2
ASSFGTPTGGYT	TRBJ1-2	NA	TRBV12-3/TRBV12-4
SVRRAKEYEQF	TRBJ2-1	NA	TRBV29-1
ASSLLPGRTNYEQY	TRBJ2-7	NA	TRBV7-9
ASSRSGVSYEQY	TRBJ2-7	NA	TRBV12-3/TRBV12-4
ASRYSGTSVMQF	TRBJ2-1	TRBD2	TRBV12-3/TRBV12-4
ASSLEGDYEQY	TRBJ2-7	NA	TRBV5-1
ASNPKVGDTEAF	TRBJ1-1	NA	TRBV9
ASSTGTSGRYEQF	TRBJ2-1	TRBD2	TRBV5-4
SAIDSIEETQY	TRBJ2-5	NA	TRBV20-1
ASSLGQSGLENEQF	TRBJ2-1	TRBD2	TRBV5-1
ASSLREGSNEQF	TRBJ2-1	TRBD2	TRBV12-3/TRBV12-4
ASSQGSRSSGYEQY	TRBJ2-7	NA	TRBV4-1
ASSQDYSGRQETQY	TRBJ2-5	TRBD2	TRBV3-1
ASSNGLARFNEQF	TRBJ2-1	TRBD2	TRBV19
ASSLSYVNEKLF	TRBJ1-4	NA	TRBV27
SVEGLAGKETQY	TRBJ2-5	TRBD2	TRBV20-1
ASSYSRDLNYGYT	TRBJ1-2	NA	TRBV6-5